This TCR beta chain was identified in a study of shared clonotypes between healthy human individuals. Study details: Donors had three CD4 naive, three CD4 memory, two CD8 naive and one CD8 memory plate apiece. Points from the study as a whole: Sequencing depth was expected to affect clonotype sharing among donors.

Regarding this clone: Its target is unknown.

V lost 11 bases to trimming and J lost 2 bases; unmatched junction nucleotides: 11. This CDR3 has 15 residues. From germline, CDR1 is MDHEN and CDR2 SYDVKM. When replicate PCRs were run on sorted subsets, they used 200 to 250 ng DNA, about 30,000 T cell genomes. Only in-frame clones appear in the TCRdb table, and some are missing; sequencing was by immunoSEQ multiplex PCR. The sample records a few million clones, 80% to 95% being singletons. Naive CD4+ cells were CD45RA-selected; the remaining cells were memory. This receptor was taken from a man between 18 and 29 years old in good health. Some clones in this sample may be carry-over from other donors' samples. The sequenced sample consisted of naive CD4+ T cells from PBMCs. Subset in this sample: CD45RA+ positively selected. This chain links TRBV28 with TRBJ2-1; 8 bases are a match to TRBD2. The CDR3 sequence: CAAVGAGGTYNEQFF. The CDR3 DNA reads TGTGCCGCCGTAGGGGCGGGAGGCACCTACAATGAGCAGTTCTTC.